This T cell receptor (beta chain) comes out of a study of T cells of healthy individuals. The CDR3 is 15 amino acids. Trimming at V came to 4 bases and at J to 1 base, leaving 4 bases not matched to a gene. The germline gives CDR1 SGHNT, CDR2 YENEEA. TCRdb redid the calling of the 5' RACE reads with MiXCR, one entry per CDR3 protein. Of tens of thousands of distinct CDR3 sequences listed, about 14% are singletons. This clonotype occurred a few times. This receptor was taken from a human donor in good health. The chain combines TRBV11-3 with TRBJ2-7; 10 nucleotides match TRBD2. The DNA of the CDR3 is TGTGCCAGCAGCTCTGGACTAGCGGCTTCCTACGAGCAGTACTTC. This sequence encodes CASSSGLAASYEQYF. The complete variable domain, with remaining parts taken from reference TRBV11-3 and TRBJ2-7, reads EAGVVQSPRYKIIEKKQPVAFWCNPISGHNTLYWYLQNLGQGPELLIRYENEEAVDDSQLPKDRFSAERLKGVDSTLKIQPAELGDSAVYLCASSSGLAASYEQYFGPGTRLTVT.